Listed here are 6 T cell receptor beta chains from one sample, sequenced in a study of CD8 T cells in Susac syndrome. Random hexamers were used to reverse transcribe the RNA input (about 0.5 to 1 ug). Each CDR3 protein gets one entry after TCRdb re-called the immunoSEQ multiplex PCR reads with MiXCR. The data show about 60,000 distinct CDR3 sequences, 90% to 95% seen once. Sequencing was performed on CD8+ T cells from PBMCs. The receptors were sampled from a human donor in good health.

The CDR3, as DNA: TGTGCCAGCAGTATAGACTTGGGCGGTGAAAAACTGTTTTTT. Amino acids: CASSIDLGGEKLFF. This chain joins TRBV11-2 and TRBJ1-4, with D hard to call. Per germline, CDR1 SGHAT and CDR2 FQNNGV. The V end lost 6 bases, the J end lost 7 bases, and 15 bases lay between the germline ends. The CDR3 has 14 residues.

This chain connects TRBV7-2 to TRBJ1-1; 8 bases fit TRBD1. Germline CDR1 is SGHTA and CDR2 is FQGNSA. V gave up 0 bases and J gave up 3 bases; unmatched junction bases: 3. The CDR3 loop spans 15 amino acids. Here the CDR3 DNA reads TGTGCCAGCAGCTTAGCGGCAGGGGGCTACACTGAAGCTTTCTTT. Encoded protein: CASSLAAGGYTEAFF.

J is TRBJ1-6 and V is TRBV4-1; D may be TRBD1 (5 bases). V was trimmed by 1 base and J by 9 bases, leaving 13 bases between them. Germline CDR1 is MGHRA and CDR2 is YSYEKL. The CDR3 covers 15 residues. CDR3 DNA: TGCGCCAGCAGCCAAGTTACCAGGGATGCTTCACCCCTCCACTTT. As protein: CASSQVTRDASPLHF.

The V call is TRBV27, the J call TRBJ2-2; D could derive from TRBD1 or TRBD2 (5 bases each). The CDR3 runs 17 residues. Germline V CDR1 and CDR2: MNHEY, SMNVEV (reference sequence). V shed 10 bases and J shed 7 bases, with 28 bases lying between them. The CDR3 DNA sequence: TGTGCCACCAGAGAGGGAGTCGGCCAGGGCGGTGACGGGGAGCTGTTTTTT. It encodes CATREGVGQGGDGELFF.

The chain uses TRBV12-5 and TRBJ2-1; 10 positions agree with TRBD1. V lost 1 base and J lost 3; bases outside the gene matches: 0. CDR1 is LGHNT, CDR2 FRNRAP, per germline. CDR3 length: 15 residues. The CDR3 loop is CASGLGTGGYNEQFF. The CDR3 DNA is TGTGCTAGTGGTTTGGGGACAGGGGGCTACAATGAGCAGTTCTTC.

The chain joins TRBV5-1 to TRBJ2-3; D tentatively fits TRBD1 or TRBD2 (6 bases each). The V end was cut by 0 bases, the J end by 7 bases, with 9 bases between. CDR1 SGHRS and CDR2 YFSETQ come from the germline V gene. The CDR3 sequence is 13 residues long. The CDR3, as DNA: TGCGCCAGCAGCTTGGGGGGGGCATATACGCAGTATTTT. Amino acid sequence: CASSLGGAYTQYF. Full variable domain (remainder filled in from reference TRBV5-1 and TRBJ2-3): KAGVTQTPRYLIKTRGQQVTLSCSPISGHRSVSWYQQTPGQGLQFLFEYFSETQRNKGNFPGRFSGRQFSNSRSEMNVSTLELGDSALYLCASSLGGAYTQYFGPGTRLTVL.